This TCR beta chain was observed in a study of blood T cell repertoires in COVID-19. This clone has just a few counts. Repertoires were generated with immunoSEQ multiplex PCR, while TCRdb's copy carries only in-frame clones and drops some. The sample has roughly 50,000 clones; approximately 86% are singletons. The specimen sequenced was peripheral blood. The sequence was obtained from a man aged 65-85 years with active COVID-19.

The CDR3 region is CASSSTRQANTEAFF. CDR3 DNA sequence: TGTGCCAGCAGCTCGACGAGACAGGCAAACACTGAAGCTTTCTTT. The chain joins TRBV5-6 to TRBJ1-1, with D perhaps matching TRBD1 (6 bases). The CDR3 covers 15 residues. V was trimmed by 3 bases and J by 2 bases, leaving 14 bases between them. Germline V gene data show CDR1 as SGHDT and CDR2 as YYEEEE.